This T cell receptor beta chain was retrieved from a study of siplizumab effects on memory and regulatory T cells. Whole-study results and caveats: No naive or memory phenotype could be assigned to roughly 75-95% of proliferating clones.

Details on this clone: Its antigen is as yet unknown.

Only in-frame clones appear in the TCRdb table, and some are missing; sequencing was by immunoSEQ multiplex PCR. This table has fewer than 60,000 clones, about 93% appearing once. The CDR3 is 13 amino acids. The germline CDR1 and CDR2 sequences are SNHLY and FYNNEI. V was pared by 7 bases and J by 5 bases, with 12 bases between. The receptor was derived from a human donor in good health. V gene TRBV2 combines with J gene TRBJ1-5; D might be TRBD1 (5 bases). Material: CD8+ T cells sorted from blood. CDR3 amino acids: CASIGGRDQPQHF. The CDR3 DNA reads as TGTGCCAGCATTGGGGGGAGAGATCAGCCCCAGCATTTT.